This TCR beta chain was sequenced for a study of blood T cell repertoires in COVID-19. Study-level information: The origin of the acute and convalescent COVID-19 samples was the United States, Italy and Spain. PBMCs, B-cell-depleted T cells, or T cells provided the cDNA or gDNA that made up the material.

The CDR3 totals 14 residues. Per the germline V gene, CDR1 is SGHRS and CDR2 is YFSETQ. The V gene end was trimmed by 0 bases and the J gene end by 3 bases; junction bases not matched to a gene: 3. Produced via immunoSEQ multiplex PCR; TCRdb's table is partial and in-frame only. The data contain approximately 470,000 clones, approximately 85% of them seen just once; the ten biggest clones take up approximately 3.4%. This sequence originates from a human donor in a cohort sampled during active COVID-19. The sample taken for sequencing was peripheral blood. The chain combines TRBV5-1 with TRBJ2-7; 7 bases match TRBD2. DNA of the CDR3: TGCGCCAGCAGCTTGGGCGGGGGAGTCTACGAGCAGTACTTC. It codes for CASSLGGGVYEQYF.